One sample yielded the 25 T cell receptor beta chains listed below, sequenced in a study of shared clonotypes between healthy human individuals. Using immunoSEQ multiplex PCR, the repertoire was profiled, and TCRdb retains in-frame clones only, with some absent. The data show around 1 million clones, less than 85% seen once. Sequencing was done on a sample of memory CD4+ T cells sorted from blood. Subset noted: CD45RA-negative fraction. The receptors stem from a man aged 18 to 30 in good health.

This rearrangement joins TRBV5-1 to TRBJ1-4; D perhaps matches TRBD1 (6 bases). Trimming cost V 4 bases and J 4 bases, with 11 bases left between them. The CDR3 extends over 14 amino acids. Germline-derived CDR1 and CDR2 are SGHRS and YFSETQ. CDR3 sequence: CASSIGQLNEKLFF. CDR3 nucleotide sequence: TGCGCCAGCAGCATCGGACAGCTTAATGAAAAACTGTTTTTT.

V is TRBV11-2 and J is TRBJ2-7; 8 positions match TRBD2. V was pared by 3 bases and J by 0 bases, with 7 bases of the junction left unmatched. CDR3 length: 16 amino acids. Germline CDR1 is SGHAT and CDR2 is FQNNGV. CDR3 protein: CASSLGSGSFSYEQYF. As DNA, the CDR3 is TGTGCCAGCAGCTTGGGCAGCGGGAGTTTCTCCTACGAGCAGTACTTC.

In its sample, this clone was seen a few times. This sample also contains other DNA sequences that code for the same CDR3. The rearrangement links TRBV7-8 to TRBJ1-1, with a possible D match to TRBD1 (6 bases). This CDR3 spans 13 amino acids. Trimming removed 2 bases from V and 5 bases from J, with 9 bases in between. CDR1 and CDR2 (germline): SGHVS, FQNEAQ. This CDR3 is CASSLRGGTEAFF. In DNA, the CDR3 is TGTGCCAGCAGCTTAAGAGGGGGGACTGAAGCTTTCTTT.

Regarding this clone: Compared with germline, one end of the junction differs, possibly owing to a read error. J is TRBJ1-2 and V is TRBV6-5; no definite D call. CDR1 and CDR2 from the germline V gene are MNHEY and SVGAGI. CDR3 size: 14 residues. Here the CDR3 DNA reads TGTGCCAGCAGACGCTCCTTCTTGGACGGCTCTTTCGCCTTC. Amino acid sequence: CASRRSFLDGSFAF.

CDR3 in DNA: TGTGCCAGCAGCAGTCTAGGAATCACAGATACGCAGTATTTT. It is translated as CASSSLGITDTQYF. V is TRBV5-6 and J is TRBJ2-3; no firm D call. V lost 4 bases, J lost 2 bases, and 11 bases lay in between. Germline CDR1 SGHDT, CDR2 YYEEEE. The CDR3 extends over 14 amino acids. The whole variable domain, remainder taken from reference TRBV5-6 and TRBJ2-3, is DAGVTQSPTHLIKTRGQQVTLRCSPKSGHDTVSWYQQALGQGPQFIFQYYEEEERQRGNFPDRFSGHQFPNYSSELNVNALLLGDSALYLCASSSLGITDTQYFGPGTRLTVL.

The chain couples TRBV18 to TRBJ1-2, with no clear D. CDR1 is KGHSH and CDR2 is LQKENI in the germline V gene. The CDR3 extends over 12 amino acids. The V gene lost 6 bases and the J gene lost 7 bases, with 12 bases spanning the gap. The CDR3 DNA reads TGTGCCAGCTCCCAAAAAGGCGGTGGCTACACCTTC. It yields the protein CASSQKGGGYTF.

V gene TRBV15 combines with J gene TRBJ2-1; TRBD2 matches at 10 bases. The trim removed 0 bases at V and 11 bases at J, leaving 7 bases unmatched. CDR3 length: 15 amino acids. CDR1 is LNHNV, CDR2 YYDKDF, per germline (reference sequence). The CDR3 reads CATSRDSSSGSQQFF. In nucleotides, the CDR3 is TGTGCCACCAGCAGAGATAGTTCTAGCGGGAGTCAGCAGTTCTTC.

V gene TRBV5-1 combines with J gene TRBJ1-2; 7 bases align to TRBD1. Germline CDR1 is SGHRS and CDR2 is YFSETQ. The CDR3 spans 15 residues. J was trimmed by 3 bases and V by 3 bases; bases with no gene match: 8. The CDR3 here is CASSSETGNYYGYTF. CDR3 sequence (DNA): TGCGCCAGCAGCTCTGAGACAGGGAACTACTATGGCTACACCTTC.

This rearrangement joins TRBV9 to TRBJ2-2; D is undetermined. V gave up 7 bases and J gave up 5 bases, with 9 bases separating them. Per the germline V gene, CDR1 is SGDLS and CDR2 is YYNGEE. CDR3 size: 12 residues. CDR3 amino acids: CASGYKTGELFF. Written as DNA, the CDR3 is TGTGCCAGCGGATACAAGACCGGGGAGCTGTTTTTT.

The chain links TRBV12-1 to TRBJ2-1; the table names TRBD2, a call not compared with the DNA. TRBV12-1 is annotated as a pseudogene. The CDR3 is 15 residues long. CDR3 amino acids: CASSPPRSPYNEQFF. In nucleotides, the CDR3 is TGTGCCAGCAGCCCCCCGCGGAGCCCGTACAATGAGCAGTTCTTC.

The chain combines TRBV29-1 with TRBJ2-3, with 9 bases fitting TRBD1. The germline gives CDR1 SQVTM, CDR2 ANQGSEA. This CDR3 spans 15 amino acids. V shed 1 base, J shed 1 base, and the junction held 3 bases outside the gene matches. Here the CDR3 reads CSVEGGQGGTDTQYF. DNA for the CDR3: TGCAGCGTTGAAGGGGGACAGGGAGGCACAGATACGCAGTATTTT.

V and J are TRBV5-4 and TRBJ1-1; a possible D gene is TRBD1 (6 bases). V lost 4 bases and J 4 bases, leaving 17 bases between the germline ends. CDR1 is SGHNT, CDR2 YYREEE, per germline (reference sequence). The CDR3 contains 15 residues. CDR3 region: CASSPMGALRTEAFF. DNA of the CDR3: TGTGCCAGCAGCCCAATGGGGGCCCTCCGCACTGAAGCTTTCTTT.

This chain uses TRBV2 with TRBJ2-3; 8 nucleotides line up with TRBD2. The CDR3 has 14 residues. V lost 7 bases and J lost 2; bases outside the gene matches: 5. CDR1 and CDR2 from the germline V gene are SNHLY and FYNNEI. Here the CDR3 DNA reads TGTGCCAGCAACTGGCGGGGGGCCACAGATACGCAGTATTTT. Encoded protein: CASNWRGATDTQYF.

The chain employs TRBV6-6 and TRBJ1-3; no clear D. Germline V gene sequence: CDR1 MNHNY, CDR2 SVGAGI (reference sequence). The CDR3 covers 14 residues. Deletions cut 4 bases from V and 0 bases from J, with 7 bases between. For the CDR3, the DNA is TGTGCCAGCAGTTCAGCGAACTCTGGAAACACCATATATTTT. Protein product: CASSSANSGNTIYF.

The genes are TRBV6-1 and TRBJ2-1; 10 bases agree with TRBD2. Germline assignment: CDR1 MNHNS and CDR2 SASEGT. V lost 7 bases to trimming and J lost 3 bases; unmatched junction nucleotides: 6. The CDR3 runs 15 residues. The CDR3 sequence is CASTLAGGLYNEQFF. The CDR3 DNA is TGTGCCAGCACCTTAGCGGGGGGCCTCTACAATGAGCAGTTCTTC.

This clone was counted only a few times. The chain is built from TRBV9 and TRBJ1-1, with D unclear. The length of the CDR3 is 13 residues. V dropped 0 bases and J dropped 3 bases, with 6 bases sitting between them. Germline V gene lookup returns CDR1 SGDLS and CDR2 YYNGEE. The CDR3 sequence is CASSVGQDTEAFF. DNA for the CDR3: TGTGCCAGCAGCGTAGGTCAGGACACTGAAGCTTTCTTT.

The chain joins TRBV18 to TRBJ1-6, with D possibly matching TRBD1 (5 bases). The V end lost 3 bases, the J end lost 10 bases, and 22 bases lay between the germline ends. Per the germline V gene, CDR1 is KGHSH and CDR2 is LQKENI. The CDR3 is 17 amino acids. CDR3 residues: CASSPVGEGPIGSPLHF. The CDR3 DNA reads TGTGCCAGCTCACCCGTCGGGGAGGGGCCGATAGGATCACCCCTCCACTTT.

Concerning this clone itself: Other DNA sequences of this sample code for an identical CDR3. This CDR3 reads CASSLGQGNSEQYF. In nucleotides, the CDR3 is TGCGCCAGCAGCTTGGGGCAGGGGAATAGCGAGCAGTACTTC. V is TRBV5-1 and J is TRBJ2-7; D may be TRBD1 (6 bases). In germline, CDR1 is SGHRS, CDR2 YFSETQ. Trimming shortened V by 0 bases and J by 6 bases, and 13 bases separated the two germline ends. This CDR3 has 14 amino acids. Using reference TRBV5-1 and TRBJ2-7 for the parts outside the CDR3, the full variable domain is KAGVTQTPRYLIKTRGQQVTLSCSPISGHRSVSWYQQTPGQGLQFLFEYFSETQRNKGNFPGRFSGRQFSNSRSEMNVSTLELGDSALYLCASSLGQGNSEQYFGPGTRLTVT.

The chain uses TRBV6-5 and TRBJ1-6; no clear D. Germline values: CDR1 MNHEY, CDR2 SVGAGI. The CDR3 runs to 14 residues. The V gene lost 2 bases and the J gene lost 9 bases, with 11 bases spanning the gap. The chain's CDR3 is CASSYREDGSPLHF. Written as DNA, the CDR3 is TGTGCCAGCAGTTACCGGGAGGACGGTTCACCCCTCCACTTT.

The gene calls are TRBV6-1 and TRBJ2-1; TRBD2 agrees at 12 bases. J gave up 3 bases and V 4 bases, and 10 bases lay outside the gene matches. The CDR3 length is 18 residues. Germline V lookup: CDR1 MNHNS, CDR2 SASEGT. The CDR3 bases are TGTGCCAGCAGTGGGGGGACTAGCGGGTGGGGAGGCTACAATGAGCAGTTCTTC. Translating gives CASSGGTSGWGGYNEQFF.

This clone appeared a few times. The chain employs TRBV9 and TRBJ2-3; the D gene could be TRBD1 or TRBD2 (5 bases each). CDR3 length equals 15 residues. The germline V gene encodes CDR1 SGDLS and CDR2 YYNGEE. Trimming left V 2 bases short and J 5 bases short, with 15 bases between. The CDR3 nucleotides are TGTGCCAGCAGCGTTGGGGGTCTGAAGGGAGATACGCAGTATTTT. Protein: CASSVGGLKGDTQYF.

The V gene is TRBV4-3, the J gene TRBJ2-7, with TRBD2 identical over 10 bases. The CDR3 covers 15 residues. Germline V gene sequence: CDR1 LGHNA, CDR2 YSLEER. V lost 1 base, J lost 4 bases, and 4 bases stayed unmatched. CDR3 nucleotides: TGCGCCAGCAGCCAAGGAATACTAGCGGGATACGAGCAGTACTTC. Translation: CASSQGILAGYEQYF.

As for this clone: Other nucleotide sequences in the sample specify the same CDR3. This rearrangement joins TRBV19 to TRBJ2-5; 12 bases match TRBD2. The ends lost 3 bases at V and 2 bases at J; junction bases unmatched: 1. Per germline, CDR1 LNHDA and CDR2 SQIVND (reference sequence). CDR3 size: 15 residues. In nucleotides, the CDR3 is TGTGCCAGTAGTATTCTAGCGGGAGGGCAAGAGACCCAGTACTTC. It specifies CASSILAGGQETQYF.

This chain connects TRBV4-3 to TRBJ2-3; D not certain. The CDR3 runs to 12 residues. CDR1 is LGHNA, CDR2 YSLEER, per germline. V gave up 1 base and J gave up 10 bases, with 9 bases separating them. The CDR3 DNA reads TGCGCCAGCAGCCAAGCAGGCGCGGCGCAGTATTTT. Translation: CASSQAGAAQYF.

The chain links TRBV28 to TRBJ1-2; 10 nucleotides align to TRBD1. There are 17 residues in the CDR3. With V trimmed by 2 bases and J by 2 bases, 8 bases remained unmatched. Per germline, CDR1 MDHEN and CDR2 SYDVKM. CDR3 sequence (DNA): TGTGCCAGCAGTTTAGGCCGGTTGGGACAGGGGAACTATGGCTACACCTTC. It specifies CASSLGRLGQGNYGYTF.